This T cell receptor (beta chain) was identified during a study of T cell clonotyping in hematopoietic cell transplantation (dated by TCRdb to about 2021). For the study in its entirety: Recipient samples taken before transplant were obtained following cytoreduction. In the study, approximately 140 blood samples were gathered from 35 to 45 consecutive transplant recipients and their related donors. Recruitment of patients was conducted between 2015 and early 2017, and follow-up was continued until late 2020 or death. The research as a whole found: Donor and pretransplant recipient Inverse Simpson Index values predicted broader posttransplant TCR repertoire diversity. The sample size was limited and the cells went unsorted, which meant the CD4 and CD8 repertoire contributions could not be told apart. Recipient TCR diversity fell after transplant, with pathologically expanded clonotypes rising progressively from day 30 to day 180. Overlap with donor repertoires was found for only a small fraction of recipient repertoires, with over 97% found to appear de novo at the given depth.

TCR beta CDR3 regions were amplified from genomic DNA with the immunoSEQ assay, a bias-controlled multiplex PCR using V- and J-specific primers. In a second PCR step, a proprietary barcode and Illumina adapter sequences were attached to the CDR3 amplicons. An Illumina MiSeq instrument was used for sequencing of the CDR3 libraries. Per the source publication's procedure: immunoSEQ Analyzer 3.0 was used for export and quality control, with R Bioconductor and Immunarch used for downstream analyses. Repertoire metrics were calculated using only productive rearrangements within the normalized downsampled data set. In the normalized cohort, a clonotype counted as pathologically expanded if the clonotype was larger than 5 templates. Repertoire diversity was measured with the Inverse Simpson Index. CMV-specificity analyses were carried out on the non-normalized data set to capture all clonotypes. TCRdb stores this immuneACCESS table with in-frame sequences only. Part of the clones is absent; in the studies checked, under half of the shortfall reflects unresolved V genes, and no reason is known for the rest. V, J and clone size are taken as reported in that table, and D and trimming were inferred from the DNA itself. The sample records 13,000 or so clones, approximately 88% of which are singletons. About 15% of the sample rests with the top ten.

On this clone: This clone's antigen is unknown. Base qualities are not recorded, but no much larger clone differs from it by a single base.

Per the publication, the time point label means: recipient sample about 28 days before transplant, after cytoreduction. Blood samples were obtained from recipients approximately 28 days before transplant and at days 30, 100 and 180 after transplant. Nuclei Lysis Solution was used to extract genomic DNA from fresh or cryopreserved unfractionated peripheral blood mononuclear cells. CDR1 SEHNR and CDR2 FQNEAQ were looked up in the germline V gene (reference sequence). Trimming accounts for 6 bases at V and 7 bases at J, while the number of junction bases matched to no gene is 12. From the cysteine through the phenylalanine, the CDR3 covers 16 amino acids. The read is trimmed to its CDR3 DNA, 48 bases read in frame from base 1.

Rearrangement joined TRBV7-9 to TRBJ1-5; 10 of the junction bases match TRBD1. The TCR originated in a man aged 60 to 75 with acute myeloid leukemia. Some clones in this sample may be carry-over from other donors' samples. The specimen comprised peripheral blood mononuclear cells, sampled before stem cell transplant. The CDR3: CASSRAGTGEGQPQHF. The DNA sequence is TGTGCCAGCAGTAGAGCCGGGACAGGGGAGGGACAGCCCCAGCATTTT. Outside the CDR3, residues come from the reference TRBV7-9 and TRBJ1-5 proteins, so the full variable domain is: DTGVSQNPRHKITKRGQNVTFRCDPISEHNRLYWYRQTLGQGPEFLTYFQNEAQLEKSRLLSDRFSAERPKGSFSTLEIQRTEQGDSAMYLCASSRAGTGEGQPQHFGDGTRLSIL.